Sequencing of this TCR beta chain was carried out in a study of early T cells in non-severe SARS-CoV-2 infection. The wider study: The sequenced material was bulk RNA from unsorted whole blood, and its chains were unpaired.

CDR1 is SGHVT and CDR2 is SQSDAQ in the germline V gene. This CDR3 is built from 15 residues. V gave up 2 bases and J gave up 5 bases; unmatched junction bases: 8. Whole-study results and caveats: Comparison of clonotypes with VDJdb favored anti-spike CD8 responses while missing private and CD4 specificities.

At least ten counts were recorded for this clonotype. The antigen is undetermined. Unique molecular identifier tags were affixed to discrete cDNA molecules. Each CDR3 protein is one row after TCRdb ran MiXCR on the 5' RACE reads. The data show 25,000 to 30,000 distinct CDR3 sequences, approximately 6% seen once. This clonotype was obtained from an adult who was a healthcare worker with PCR-confirmed SARS-CoV-2 infection or an uninfected control (not recorded which). The sample here was whole blood, taken at baseline. The rearrangement joins TRBV7-4 to TRBJ1-1, with 7 bases that match TRBD1. For the CDR3, the DNA is TGTGCCAGCAGCTTAACTTTCCGGGACAGAACTGAAGCTTTCTTT. This encodes CASSLTFRDRTEAFF.